Frequency places the clone carrying this T cell receptor (beta chain) as large. This record belongs to a study of T cell clusters in autoimmune cytopenias. TRB was amplified from about 250 ng of peripheral blood genomic DNA per sample. One tube held mixed TRB-A and TRB-B primer pools for touch-down PCR. After re-calling the multiplex PCR reads, TCRdb lists one entry per CDR3 protein, DNA absent. This sample lists roughly 1,900 distinct CDR3 sequences; its ten largest clones have roughly 8.8%. This CDR3 region has 13 residues. CDR1 is SGHAT, CDR2 FQDESV, per germline (reference sequence). The sample was also linked to a second study, of T cell repertoires in aging, cancer and after chemotherapy.

This chain uses TRBV11-1 with TRBJ1-1. Input material: peripheral blood. The sequence derives from a human donor in good health. The CDR3 sequence is CASSLGVITEAFF. The whole variable domain, filled in from reference TRBV11-1 and TRBJ1-1, reads EAEVAQSPRYKITEKSQAVAFWCDPISGHATLYWYRQILGQGPELLVQFQDESVVDDSQLPKDRFSAERLKGVDSTLKIQPAELGDSAMYLCASSLGVITEAFFGQGTRLTVV.